This is a list of T cell receptor beta chains from one sample in a study of neurological immune-mediated disorders. Using its own MiXCR run on the 5' RACE reads, TCRdb lists one record per CDR3 protein. The table shows approximately 82,000 distinct CDR3 sequences, with roughly 13% occurring only once. Sequenced input: PBMCs. These receptor sequences come from a woman aged 50 to 60 in good health. Each CDR3 is given with its conserved first and last residue. D genes are given only for firm matches. Clone size is given for some rows only: seen once, a few or many times, or a class if the clone is expanded.

v_gene,abundance,d_gene,j_gene,CDR3aa,CDR3nt
TRBV5-1,many,-,TRBJ1-1,CASSLARSQGRDEAFF,TGCGCCAGCAGCTTGGCCCGCTCACAGGGTAGGGATGAAGCTTTCTTT
TRBV5-5,few,TRBD1,TRBJ1-2,CASSSTGGFGYTF,TGTGCCAGCAGCTCAACAGGGGGCTTTGGCTACACCTTC
TRBV7-2,many,TRBD2,TRBJ2-1,CASSARRGLAGNEQFF,TGTGCCAGCAGCGCCCGGCGGGGACTAGCGGGAAATGAGCAGTTCTTC
TRBV20-1,many,-,TRBJ1-4,CSARGMNEKLFF,TGCAGTGCGCGGGGGATGAATGAAAAACTGTTTTTT
TRBV6-5,many,TRBD1,TRBJ2-7,CASSFTGTGIHEQYF,TGTGCCAGCAGTTTCACCGGGACAGGGATACACGAGCAGTACTTC
TRBV5-1,many,-,TRBJ2-5,CASRRGGSYQETQYF,TGCGCCAGCAGGAGGGGGGGCTCGTACCAAGAGACCCAGTACTTC
TRBV6-6,-,-,TRBJ2-7,CASSSPGNSYEQYF,TGTGCCAGCAGTTCCCCAGGGAACTCCTACGAGCAGTACTTC
TRBV20-1,many,TRBD1,TRBJ2-1,CSTPHRGISGEQFF,TGCAGTACGCCCCACAGGGGGATTTCTGGTGAGCAGTTCTTC
TRBV7-8,many,-,TRBJ2-5,CASSLRQGGTQYF,TGTGCCAGCAGCTTAAGACAGGGAGGGACCCAGTACTTC
TRBV7-3,many,TRBD2,TRBJ2-2,CASSSTSGVHNTGELFF,TGTGCCAGCAGCTCCACTAGCGGGGTACACAACACCGGGGAGCTGTTTTTT
TRBV5-1,-,-,TRBJ1-6,CASSLGTTDSPLHF,TGCGCCAGCAGCTTGGGGACGACAGATTCACCCCTCCACTTT
TRBV14,many,-,TRBJ2-5,CASSQESRAYQETQYF,TGTGCCAGCAGCCAAGAATCCAGGGCTTACCAAGAGACCCAGTACTTC
TRBV10-3,many,-,TRBJ2-7,CAISEQVYEQYF,TGTGCCATCAGTGAACAGGTCTACGAGCAGTACTTC
TRBV4-2,many,-,TRBJ2-5,CASSQAGGQETQYF,TGTGCCAGCAGCCAAGCCGGCGGTCAAGAGACCCAGTACTTC
TRBV9,many,-,TRBJ1-6,CASSVAGPNSPLHF,TGTGCCAGCAGCGTAGCGGGGCCCAATTCACCCCTCCACTTT
TRBV10-2,many,TRBD2,TRBJ2-7,CASRPSGTPYEQYF,TGCGCCAGCAGACCTAGCGGGACCCCCTACGAGCAGTACTTC
TRBV7-9,many,-,TRBJ2-1,CASSLRALVSRTNNEQFF,TGTGCCAGCAGCTTAAGGGCTCTAGTGAGCCGGACGAACAATGAGCAGTTCTTC
TRBV20-1,many,-,TRBJ1-2,CSASSTGLPYGYTF,TGCAGTGCTAGTAGTACAGGGTTGCCCTATGGCTACACCTTC
TRBV7-2,many,-,TRBJ2-2,CASSRRTGNTGELFF,TGTGCCAGCAGCCGCCGGACGGGGAACACCGGGGAGCTGTTTTTT
TRBV5-1,many,-,TRBJ2-7,CASSLLGSGREDSYEQYF,TGCGCCAGCAGCTTACTCGGTTCGGGCAGGGAGGACTCCTACGAGCAGTACTTC
TRBV28,many,-,TRBJ2-1,CASSSYTSGVTNYEQFF,TGTGCCAGCAGTTCCTATACTAGTGGAGTTACCAATTATGAGCAGTTCTTC
TRBV29-1,many,TRBD2,TRBJ2-2,CSVPGTSGSGELFF,TGCAGCGTACCCGGGACTAGCGGTTCCGGGGAGCTGTTTTTT
TRBV20-1,many,TRBD2,TRBJ2-3,CSARARLAGEDTQYF,TGCAGTGCTAGAGCTAGACTAGCGGGAGAAGATACGCAGTATTTT
TRBV5-1,many,-,TRBJ2-5,CASRSTGQETQYF,TGCGCCAGCAGATCCACAGGACAAGAGACCCAGTACTTC
TRBV7-2,many,-,TRBJ2-1,CASSQQGSYNEQFF,TGTGCCAGCAGCCAGCAGGGTTCCTACAATGAGCAGTTCTTC
TRBV4-1,-,-,TRBJ1-4,CASRPMFTTGREKLFF,TGCGCCAGCAGGCCCATGTTTACTACAGGGAGGGAAAAACTGTTTTTT
TRBV14,many,-,TRBJ1-3,CASSLNLGTALYF,TGTGCCAGCAGCCTTAATCTGGGGACGGCGTTATATTTT
TRBV20-1,many,TRBD1,TRBJ2-7,CSARDSSYEQYF,TGCAGTGCCAGGGACAGCTCCTACGAGCAGTACTTC
TRBV28,many,TRBD2,TRBJ2-5,CASSLLTSGSVAGETQYF,TGTGCCAGCAGTTTACTTACTAGCGGGAGCGTGGCGGGGGAGACCCAGTACTTC
TRBV12-3/TRBV12-4,-,-,TRBJ1-1,CASTRWEGTDTEAFF,TGTGCCAGCACCCGATGGGAGGGCACCGACACTGAAGCTTTCTTT
TRBV28,-,-,TRBJ1-1,CASSLFGALGTESFF,TGTGCCAGCAGTTTATTTGGCGCCCTAGGTACTGAATCTTTCTTT
TRBV11-1,-,-,TRBJ2-5,CASSFGAGETQYF,TGTGCCAGCAGCTTTGGGGCCGGGGAGACCCAGTACTTC
TRBV12-3/TRBV12-4,many,TRBD1,TRBJ1-6,CASSLDRGGSPLHF,TGTGCCAGCAGTTTGGACAGGGGTGGTTCACCCCTCCACTTT
TRBV5-1,many,-,TRBJ2-1,CASSLESGGAYNEQFF,TGCGCCAGCAGCTTGGAAAGCGGCGGGGCCTACAATGAGCAGTTCTTC
TRBV5-1,many,-,TRBJ2-3,CASSFEGRSDTQYF,TGCGCCAGCAGTTTTGAGGGTAGATCAGATACGCAGTATTTT
TRBV6-5,many,-,TRBJ1-1,CASRSNYFPAQAFF,TGTGCCAGCAGATCAAACTACTTCCCAGCCCAAGCTTTCTTT